The clone carrying this T cell receptor beta chain has just a few counts. Its antigen is undetermined. Each donor was healthy, and each was a bone marrow donor. Though nominally healthy at sampling, donors likely had unrecorded immune exposures. Trimming pared 7 bases from V and 0 bases from J, leaving 9 bases between. There are 12 residues in the CDR3. Looked up from germline, CDR1 is SQVTM and CDR2 is ANQGSEA. This entry comes from a study of cytomegalovirus exposure and HLA in healthy donors. Study-wide points: An ancestry cluster, one associated with Asian ancestry, reportedly showed fewer N-insertions than the roughly 700-donor mean in a later analysis.

The PCR employed 60 Vbeta primers together with 13 Jbeta primers. Sequenced by immunoSEQ multiplex PCR; TCRdb stores in-frame clones only, minus some. The sample has 100,000 to 150,000 clones; approximately 17% are singletons. V is TRBV29-1 and J is TRBJ1-2, with D possibly matching TRBD1 (5 bases). This TCR derives from a female donor in good health and CMV-seropositive. The sample comprised PBMCs. The CDR3 loop reads CSGRVTNYGYTF. CDR3 DNA: TGCAGCGGCAGGGTGACTAACTATGGCTACACCTTC.